This TCR beta chain was profiled in a study of T cell responses to AZD1222 COVID-19 vaccine. Study-wide results and caveats: Clonal diversity was possibly underestimated, and white British individuals and females predominated among donors. Across spike, vaccine-associated CD4 TCRs were found, dominant at 160-218 and 743-854.

The CDR3 has 12 residues. J lost 11 bases, V lost 1 base, and 3 bases had no gene match. Germline CDR1 SGHDT, CDR2 YYEEEE. Assay used: immunoSEQ multiplex PCR; TCRdb lists only in-frame clones, some missing. This table has roughly 70,000 clones, about 83% appearing once. To note about this clone: Its cognate antigen is unknown.

The chain joins TRBV5-6 to TRBJ1-2; 9 bases map to TRBD1. The origin of this receptor is an adult who received the AZD1222 COVID-19 vaccine. Here the sequenced sample was peripheral blood, taken 28 days after the second AZD1222 dose. The CDR3 spells CASSLWDRVYTF. For the CDR3, the DNA is TGTGCCAGCAGCTTGTGGGACAGGGTTTACACCTTC.